This T cell receptor beta chain is from a study of cytomegalovirus exposure and HLA in healthy donors. Germline V CDR1 and CDR2: SNHLY, FYNNEI. CDR3 length equals 11 residues. V lost 1 base and J 10 bases, leaving 7 bases between the germline ends. The PCR contained 60 Vbeta and 13 Jbeta primers. Only in-frame clones appear in the TCRdb table, and some are missing; sequencing was by immunoSEQ multiplex PCR. This table has 200,000 to 250,000 clones, around 79% appearing once. V and J are TRBV2 and TRBJ2-5, with D perhaps TRBD2 (6 bases). Sequencing was performed on PBMCs. The TCR was taken from a man in his late teens or twenties in good health and CMV-seronegative. The CDR3 protein is CASSEGGVQYF. As DNA, the CDR3 is TGTGCCAGCAGTGAAGGCGGGGTCCAGTACTTC.